The sequence of this TCR beta chain was determined in a study of T cell changes during pregnancy in multiple sclerosis. The length of the CDR3 is 17 residues. The germline gives CDR1 KGHSH, CDR2 LQKENI. With V trimmed by 1 base and J by 2 bases, 5 bases remained unmatched. Sequenced by immunoSEQ multiplex PCR; TCRdb stores in-frame clones only, minus some. Of 12,000 to 15,000 clones listed, approximately 93% are singletons. This chain links TRBV18 with TRBJ2-3; 11 bases map to TRBD2. This specimen was peripheral blood, taken in the second trimester of pregnancy. The sequence was collected from a female donor in good health, enrolled as a control in a pregnancy study. In nucleotides, the CDR3 is TGTGCCAGCTCACCACTAGCGGGGGGGCTGGACACAGATACGCAGTATTTT. This sequence encodes CASSPLAGGLDTDTQYF.